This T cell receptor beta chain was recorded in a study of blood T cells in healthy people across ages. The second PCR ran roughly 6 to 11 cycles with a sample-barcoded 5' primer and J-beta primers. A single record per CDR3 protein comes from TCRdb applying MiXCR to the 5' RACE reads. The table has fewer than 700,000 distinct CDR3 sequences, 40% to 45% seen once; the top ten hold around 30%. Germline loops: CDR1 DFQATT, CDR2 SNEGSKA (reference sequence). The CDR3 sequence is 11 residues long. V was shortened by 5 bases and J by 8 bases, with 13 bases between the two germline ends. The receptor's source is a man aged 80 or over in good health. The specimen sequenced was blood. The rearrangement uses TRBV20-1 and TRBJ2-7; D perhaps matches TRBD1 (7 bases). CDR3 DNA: TGCAGTGCTTTGGAGGGGGCCCAGCAGTACTTC. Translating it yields CSALEGAQQYF.